The entry below gives a single TCR beta chain sequence along with its context. This clone's antigen is unknown. No much larger clone exists at a distance of one base, and base qualities are not known. The germline V gene gives CDR1 as MNHEY and CDR2 as SVGAGI. V is cut by 8 bases and J by 0 bases, and the space between the germline ends is 14 bases. The CDR3 numbers 14 residues from cysteine through phenylalanine. The entry retains the CDR3 DNA only, 42 bases that are in frame from base 1. These data belong to a study of cytomegalovirus exposure and HLA in healthy donors (dated by TCRdb to 2016 to 2017). For the study in its entirety: In an earlier analysis of approximately 640 of the donors, less than 350 Gb of sequence data and 120 million or so unique TCR beta sequences from roughly 190 million T cells were reported. An early release that covered about 640 HLA-typed donors contained approximately 300 gigabases of sequencing data and approximately 85 million unique TCR sequences. The genetic ancestry cluster associated with self-reported Caucasian donors included roughly 84% of the 398 genotyped donors. The study aimed to test whether cataloging public T cell receptors could reveal signatures of past pathogen exposure. The T cell repertoires of 666 subjects were profiled by immunosequencing and related to cytomegalovirus serostatus. In addition to the first cohort of around 670 subjects, a separate validation cohort of around 110 different subjects was used. To predict cytomegalovirus infection status, the study combined high-throughput TCR immunosequencing, statistical association of individual TCRs with disease status, and machine learning. In a later analysis, previously published TCR beta repertoires from about 670 donors were re-analyzed and high-resolution HLA genotyping was added so that TCR occurrence patterns could be studied. Rather than drawing on any new phenotypic data, the later analysis identified candidate immune exposures from TCR beta sequences and the way those sequences occurred across donors. An earlier analysis of several hundred of the donors applied high-throughput TCR beta sequencing to assess whether each TCR beta V gene segment acted as functional or pseudogenic. Donor age, sex, ethnicity and CMV serostatus were compiled alongside the repertoire data. Genome-wide SNP genotypes for about 65% of the 666 donors were used in a later genetic analysis, which treated that subset as a discovery cohort. All discovery cohort repertoires had been generated on a single sequencing platform. HLA typing included class I and class II loci at four-digit resolution. The number of typed donors differed by locus: about 620-640 for A, B, C, DRB1 and DQB1; approximately 540 for DQA1; some 590 for DPA1; and around 490 for DPB1. Roughly 5 DR-DQ haplotypes were handled as single units for association and clustering because linkage in the cohort was strong. Among several hundred genotyped donors of the cohort, an average of around 250,000 unique TCR beta nucleotide sequences was sequenced per donor, of which about 20% were non-productive.

Library method: the immunoSEQ multiplex PCR assay. A mixture of 60 forward primers for TCR Vbeta segments and 13 reverse primers for TCR Jbeta segments was used in the multiplex PCR. The CDR3 region of rearranged TCR beta genes was amplified from genomic DNA with a multiplex PCR assay. The amplified TCR beta libraries were sequenced on the Illumina HiSeq System as 87-base-pair reads. In the original analysis: A later analysis tallied tens of millions of unique TCR beta chains across the 700 or so repertoires, and about 12 million of those chains were shared by two or more donors. To remove PCR and sequencing errors, raw reads were error-corrected and collapsed into unique sequences using a nearest-neighbor algorithm that merged closely related sequences. CDR3 sequences were aligned to IMGT reference sequences to assign V, D and J gene segments. For a sequence to be retained, at least a six-nucleotide match to both a V gene segment and a J gene segment was required. Rearrangements were classified as productive when the CDR3 lacked stop codons and remained in frame with V and J, and all other rearrangements were classified as non-productive. CDR3 was defined by IMGT convention, running from the second conserved V-encoded cysteine to the conserved J-encoded phenylalanine. The earlier analysis of some 540 of the donors excluded any sequence lacking an unambiguous match to a single V gene segment. An earlier analysis of fewer than 750 of the donors classified V segments as functional when productive rearrangements were above 56.7% and as segregating when the standard deviation between donors was above 5%. To diagnose cytomegalovirus status from the catalog of TCR beta chain sequences, a statistical classification framework was built. A later analysis assigned V and J genes by comparing TCR nucleotide sequences with IMGT/GENE-DB human TR gene sequences. Using the TCRdist pipeline, a later analysis assigned CDR3 sequences along with most-parsimonious VDJ recombination scenarios. In a later analysis, every TCR beta chain was defined by the combination of its CDR3 amino acid sequence and its V-gene family, and reads without a unique V-gene family were dropped. A later analysis removed nearly 600 highly shared, low-generation-probability nucleotide sequences to deal with suspected cross-contamination and a sequencing artifact. In a later analysis, a clonal expansion index for each public chain was calculated from normalized within-repertoire ranks of inferred template counts. In a later analysis, generation probabilities were computed using a VDJ recombination model fitted to out-of-frame rearrangements, and the results were checked against IGoR. In a later analysis, TCR-TCR, TCR-HLA and TCR-CMV co-occurrence was scored with hypergeometric tests, and a repertoire-size bias correction was applied to TCR pairs. A later analysis estimated false discovery rates by permuting HLA or CMV assignments 20 times. In a later analysis, co-occurring TCRs were grouped with DBSCAN, and TCRdist sequence similarity was added when clustering was performed within HLA-allele-positive subsets. Repertoires with fewer than 30,000 or more than 120,000 public chains were left out of co-occurrence clustering, as were about five repertoires with anomalous nucleotide sharing. TCRdb took this table from immuneACCESS and kept in-frame rearrangements with V and J called. Such tables lack part of the clones; where checked against another copy, unresolved V genes explain under half of the gap, and the rest is unexplained. V, J and clone size are taken as reported in that table, and D and trimming were inferred from the DNA itself. This sample lists 99,000 or so clones; 10% to 15% were detected once. Of the sample, about a sixth falls within the top ten clones.

The cohort consisted of 650 to 850 healthy bone marrow donors. At the time of sampling, every cohort member was nominally healthy, though immune exposures that went unrecorded were likely present. The donor tested CMV seropositive and was one of the 289 seropositive cohort members. A peripheral blood sample was collected from each donor, and TCR beta sequencing was performed on peripheral blood mononuclear cells. The Qiagen DNeasy Blood Extraction Kit was used to extract genomic DNA from the blood cell samples. The research as a whole found: Most TCR sequences were seen in very few donors, while some public TCRs were found in many individuals. In vitro tests confirmed that a few of the cytomegalovirus-associated TCR beta chains recognize cytomegalovirus antigens. In a later genetic analysis, a missense DCLRE1C variant was associated with V-gene and J-gene trimming of TCR beta chains, and the association was replicated in an independent cohort. A later genetic analysis reported fewer N-insertions in productive TCRs among donors in an Asian-associated ancestry cluster than the approximately 700-donor mean. CMV serostatus was the only immune exposure information available for the cohort. In the study, roughly 160 TCR beta chains were listed as associated with cytomegalovirus. Specific HLA alleles were associated with roughly 17,000 TCR beta sequences at a false discovery rate of 0.05 in a later analysis. Presence/absence analyses assumed roughly uniform sequencing depth across donors, an assumption that may not hold. When HLA alleles, especially DR and DQ, strongly co-occurred, TCR associations were difficult to assign to individual alleles. It was suggested by the authors that the approach could potentially be generalized to other disease states and immunological phenotypes. This cohort had only TCR beta chains sequenced, and the lack of alpha or paired-chain data limited which features could be detected. Because HLA typing was missing for some donors at each locus, association tests included only the typed subset. The 87-base-pair reads could not distinguish some IMGT-functional V segments, including TRBV6-2 and TRBV6-3, so those segments were excluded. Linkage disequilibrium might explain the correlated functional status among segregating V segments, but an unknown experimental factor could not be excluded. In an earlier analysis of 587 of the donors, most TCR beta V segments appeared in productive rearrangements about 90% or about 30% of the time, broadly matching IMGT annotations. The earlier analysis of 450 to 700 of the donors excluded about 16 rarely observed V segments, including chromosome 9 orphons, because counts were too low. A cluster of highly shared sequence variants was judged likely to represent a technical artifact of the sequencing pipeline. Several of the top co-occurrence clusters appeared to be linked to parvovirus B19, influenza, CMV and Epstein-Barr virus, according to a later analysis. In a later analysis, HLA-associated TCR beta chains were found to be more clonally expanded and to have lower generation probabilities than equally common non-associated chains. In a later analysis, most CMV-associated TCR beta chains were found to appear HLA-restricted, with HLA associations seemingly driven largely by CMV exposure. According to a later analysis, TCR association rates differed among HLA loci, with DRB1 alleles showing the most associated TCRs and HLA-C alleles showing the fewest. A further reported finding was that TCR beta sequences accurately predicted the HLA-A and HLA-B alleles for most subjects in the first cohort. The classifier was reported to diagnose cytomegalovirus status with high specificity and sensitivity in both the original and validation cohorts.

The receptor chain draws on TRBV6-5 and TRBJ2-7; there is no confident call for the D gene. The clonotype comes from a man aged 40-55 years in good health and CMV-seropositive. The sequencing sample was made of PBMCs. The DNA sequence follows: TGTGCCAGCGGCCTAGAGCGCAACTCCTACGAGCAGTACTTC. Translated, it reads CASGLERNSYEQYF.